This TCR beta chain was sequenced during a study of cytomegalovirus exposure and HLA in healthy donors. Whole-study findings and limits: Sequencing probably produced one cluster of sequence variants that were highly shared. Most of the TCR beta V segments (in an earlier analysis) were productive either about 90% or about 30% of the time.

The germline gives CDR1 SGHNT, CDR2 YYREEE (reference sequence). Trimming removed 0 bases at V and 3 bases at J, with 6 bases between. The CDR3 loop spans 13 amino acids. In the case of this clone: Its antigen is still unknown.

The PCR contained 60 Vbeta and 13 Jbeta primers. Only in-frame clones appear in the TCRdb table, and some are missing; sequencing was by immunoSEQ multiplex PCR. This sample's table has tens of thousands of clones. The TCR was taken from a woman aged 40-49 years in good health and CMV-seronegative. Input material: PBMCs. The rearrangement links TRBV5-4 to TRBJ1-2, with D possibly TRBD1 on 6 matching bases. The CDR3 bases are TGTGCCAGCAGCTTGGACAGGGACTATGGCTACACCTTC. It yields the protein CASSLDRDYGYTF.